This TCR beta chain was captured by sequencing in a study of blood T cell repertoires in COVID-19. Overall study: The samples span acute and convalescent COVID-19 from the United States, Italy and Spain. From T cells, B-cell-depleted T cells, or PBMCs came the material, which was cDNA or gDNA.

Germline loops: CDR1 SGHTA, CDR2 FQGTGA. The CDR3 covers 16 residues. J was trimmed by 2 bases and V by 5 bases; bases with no gene match: 8. Methods used by the authors: Amplification of reference gene primers provided the estimated nucleated cell counts. The repertoire was sequenced with immunoSEQ multiplex PCR; TCRdb's copy has only in-frame clones and lacks some. From that table come the V and J calls and clone size; the DNA was used to work out D and trimming. The table has about 140,000 clones, around 89% seen once; the top ten hold around a quarter. The sequence came from a human donor in a cohort sampled during active COVID-19. This sequence joins TRBV7-3 and TRBJ2-2; TRBD2 matches 7 bases. Sequencing was done on a sample of peripheral blood. The CDR3 here is CASSLTGTKNTGELFF. CDR3 DNA sequence: TGTGCCAGCAGCCTGACCGGGACTAAAAACACCGGGGAGCTGTTTTTT.